This T cell receptor (beta chain) was found in a study of T-cell memory formation after mild COVID-19 (dated by TCRdb to the early 2020s). Some background on the complete study: Most TCR sequence clusters were specific to one of the two donors. T-cell clones expanding and contracting after mild COVID-19 in a couple of donors were tracked by longitudinal TCRalpha and TCRbeta repertoire sequencing. Two young, previously healthy adult volunteers, one female and one male, were included in the cohort. Study-wide conclusions, independent of this receptor: Only a couple of mild cases were covered by the study, and larger cohorts that include severe cases with pre-infection samples were considered necessary. From day 15 to 85, contracting clones showed balanced CD4/CD8 phenotypes, whereas a second wave of clones that expanded from day 15 to 37 leaned towards CD4+. SARS-CoV-2 specificity was not confirmed for the second-wave clones peaking on day 37. Contracting CD4+ clones were found mainly in CM and EM memory subsets, while CD8+ clones were enriched in EMRA. Some responding clones were detected in pre-infection memory, which suggested that pre-existing cross-reactive memory T cells had joined the SARS-CoV-2 response.

CDR1 DFQATT and CDR2 SNEGSKA were looked up in the germline V gene (reference sequence). The CDR3 measures 15 amino acids from cysteine to phenylalanine. The DNA shown is the 45-base CDR3, in frame from base 1. V is pared back by 6 bases and J by 5 bases, with 22 bases lying between the germline termini. As for this clonotype: Its cognate antigen has yet to be identified. The sample holds no much larger clone one base away, and base qualities are not on file.

Ficoll-Paque density gradient centrifugation was the method used to isolate PBMCs. TCRdb names Illumina NovaSeq 6000 as the instrument used. Using 5'RACE with constant-segment primers, TCRalpha and TCRbeta cDNA libraries were constructed, with sample barcodes and unique molecular identifiers added in the process. RNA was extracted from every sample with Trizol reagent. Library amplification was performed in two PCR steps, and a second sample barcode and Illumina TruSeq adapters were introduced in the second step. Sequencing of libraries was performed on an Illumina NovaSeq with 2 x 150 bp paired-end reads. As for the authors' bioinformatics: The reads were demultiplexed and collapsed into UMI-guided consensus sequences using migec v1.2.7. Using mixcr v2.1.11, the UMI consensuses were aligned to TRA and TRB V and J templates and assembled into clonotypes. A clonotype was counted as expanded or contracted only when both edgeR and NoisET called the clonotype significant, with the noise models trained on biological replicates. For edgeR calls, the cutoffs were a false discovery rate-adjusted p below 0.01 and a log2 fold-change threshold of 1. As an exploratory analysis of dynamics, max-normalized trajectories of the 1000 most abundant clonotypes were examined by PCA with hierarchical clustering. Separately sequenced CD4+ and CD8+ repertoires were used to assign the CD4 or CD8 phenotype of responding clones. TCRdb reprocessing: public reads trimmed at Q25 with fastp, clones called with MiXCR, in-frame beta chains kept. All rows with the same CDR3 protein become a single entry with the most common DNA and genes. For this entry, the V and J calls and clone size follow TCRdb and not the study's own pipeline. This sample lists 550,000 to 600,000 distinct CDR3 sequences; about a fifth were detected once. The ten largest account for about 8.7% of the sample.

The V gene is TRBV20-1 and the J gene is TRBJ1-2, with TRBD1 as a weak D call on 6 bases. Sequencing was performed on PBMCs or a T cell subset sorted from them (not recorded which). The sequence came from an adult woman who had mild COVID-19 (a few samples of this study predate the infection). The sample titles of this study are shuffled in the database, so cell type and time point are left out; the donor was told from shared clones. CDR3 protein: CSAPDFGGRGYGYTF. At the DNA level, the sequence is TGCAGTGCCCCGGATTTCGGGGGGCGGGGGTATGGCTACACCTTC.